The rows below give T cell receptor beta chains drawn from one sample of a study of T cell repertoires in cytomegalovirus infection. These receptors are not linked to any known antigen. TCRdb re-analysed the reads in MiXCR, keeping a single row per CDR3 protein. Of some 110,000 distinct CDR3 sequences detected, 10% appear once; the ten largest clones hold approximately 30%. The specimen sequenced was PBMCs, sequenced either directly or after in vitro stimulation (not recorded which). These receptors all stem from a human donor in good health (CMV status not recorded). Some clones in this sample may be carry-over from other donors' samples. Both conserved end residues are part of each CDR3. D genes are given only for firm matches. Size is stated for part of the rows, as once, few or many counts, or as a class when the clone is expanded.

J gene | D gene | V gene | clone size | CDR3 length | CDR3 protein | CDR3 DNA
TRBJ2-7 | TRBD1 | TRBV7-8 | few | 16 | CASSLAPGQGAHEQYF | TGTGCCAGCAGCTTAGCGCCTGGACAGGGGGCGCACGAGCAGTACTTC
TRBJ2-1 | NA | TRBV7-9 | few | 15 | CASSHRDSSYNEQFF | TGTGCCAGCAGCCACCGGGACTCTAGCTACAATGAGCAGTTCTTC
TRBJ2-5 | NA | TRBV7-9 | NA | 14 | CASSPWTNQETQYF | TGTGCCAGCAGCCCTTGGACTAATCAAGAGACCCAGTACTTC
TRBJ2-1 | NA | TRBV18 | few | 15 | CASSTSRDLYNEQFF | TGTGCCAGCTCCACCTCCAGGGACCTCTACAATGAGCAGTTCTTC
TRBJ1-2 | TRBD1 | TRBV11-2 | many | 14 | CASSYGQGANGYTF | TGTGCCAGCAGCTACGGACAGGGGGCGAATGGCTACACCTTC
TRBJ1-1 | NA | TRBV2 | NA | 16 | CASRGGAATENTEAFF | TGTGCCAGCAGGGGAGGAGCGGCAACAGAGAACACTGAAGCTTTCTTT
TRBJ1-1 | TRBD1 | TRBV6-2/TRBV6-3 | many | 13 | CASRVTGATEAFF | TGTGCCAGCAGAGTGACAGGGGCGACTGAAGCTTTCTTT
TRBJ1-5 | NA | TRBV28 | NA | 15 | CASSSHTRVGQPQHF | TGTGCCAGCAGTTCTCACACACGAGTGGGTCAGCCCCAGCATTTT
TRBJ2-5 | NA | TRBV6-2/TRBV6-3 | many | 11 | CASSYGETQYF | TGTGCCAGCAGTTACGGAGAGACCCAGTACTTC
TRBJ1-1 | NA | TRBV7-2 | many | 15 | CASSSPGTVDTEAFF | TGTGCCAGCAGCTCACCCGGGACGGTGGACACTGAAGCTTTCTTT
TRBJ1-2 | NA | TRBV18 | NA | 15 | CASSPQGAGTDGYTF | TGTGCCAGCTCACCACAGGGTGCCGGGACTGATGGCTACACCTTC
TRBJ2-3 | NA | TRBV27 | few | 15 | CASRRHGSGSDTQYF | TGTGCCAGCAGGAGGCACGGGAGCGGGTCAGATACGCAGTATTTT
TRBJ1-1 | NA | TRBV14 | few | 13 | CASSPMEGLEAFF | TGTGCCAGCAGCCCTATGGAGGGCCTTGAAGCTTTCTTT
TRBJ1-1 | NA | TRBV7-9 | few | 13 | CASSLTGKTEAFF | TGTGCCAGCAGCTTAACAGGGAAGACTGAAGCTTTCTTT
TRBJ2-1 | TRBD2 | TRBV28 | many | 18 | CASSAWTSGRADHPEQFF | TGTGCCAGCAGTGCGTGGACTAGCGGGAGGGCCGATCATCCTGAGCAGTTCTTC
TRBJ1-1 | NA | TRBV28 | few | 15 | CASSLFPGVDTEAFF | TGTGCCAGCAGTTTATTTCCAGGAGTGGACACTGAAGCTTTCTTT
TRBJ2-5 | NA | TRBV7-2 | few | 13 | CASSLAYQETQYF | TGTGCCAGCAGCTTAGCCTACCAAGAGACCCAGTACTTC
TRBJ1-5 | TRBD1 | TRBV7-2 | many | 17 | CASSPTTGGYSNQPQHF | TGTGCCAGCAGCCCGACGACAGGGGGTTATAGCAATCAGCCCCAGCATTTT
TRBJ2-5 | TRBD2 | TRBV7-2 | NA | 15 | CASQGSGSSLETQYF | TGTGCCAGCCAGGGGAGCGGGAGTTCTTTGGAGACCCAGTACTTC
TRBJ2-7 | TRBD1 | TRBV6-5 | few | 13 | CASRPGQGYEQYF | TGTGCCAGCCGTCCGGGACAGGGATACGAGCAGTACTTC
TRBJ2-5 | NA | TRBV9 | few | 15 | CASSVDRSLLETQYF | TGTGCCAGCAGCGTAGATCGCAGCCTCCTAGAGACCCAGTACTTC
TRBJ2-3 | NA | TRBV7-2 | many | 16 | CASSLNLGGSADTQYF | TGTGCCAGCAGCTTAAATTTAGGGGGGAGTGCAGATACGCAGTATTTT
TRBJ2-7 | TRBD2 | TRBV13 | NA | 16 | CASSLLTSGPTYEQYF | TGTGCCAGCAGCTTATTAACTAGCGGACCTACCTACGAGCAGTACTTC
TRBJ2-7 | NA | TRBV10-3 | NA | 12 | CAISSDAYEQYF | TGTGCCATCTCCAGCGACGCCTACGAGCAGTACTTC
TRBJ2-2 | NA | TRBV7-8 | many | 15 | CASSTQPGNTGELFF | TGTGCCAGCAGTACCCAGCCGGGGAACACCGGGGAGCTGTTTTTT
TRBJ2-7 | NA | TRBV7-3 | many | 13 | CASSLTGGYEQYF | TGTGCCAGCAGCTTAACAGGGGGCTACGAGCAGTACTTC
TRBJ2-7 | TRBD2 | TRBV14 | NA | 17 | CASSPQVGLAATYEQYF | TGTGCCAGCAGCCCCCAAGTGGGGCTAGCGGCGACCTACGAGCAGTACTTC